The T cell receptor (beta chain) described here comes from a study of blood T cell repertoires in COVID-19 (dated by TCRdb to between 2020 and 2021). At the level of the whole study: Samples covering the acute and convalescent phases of COVID-19 were provided by collaborators in the United States, Italy and Spain. The prospective study material was composed of cDNA or gDNA derived from T cells, B-cell-depleted T cells, or PBMCs. Deeply sampled blood TCRbeta repertoires from subjects exposed to, actively infected with, or recovered from COVID-19 were included in the dataset. Samples came from the ongoing ImmuneRACE study (first 160 participants) plus 1,254 subjects from 6 global collaborators. The repertoires were made available in a free public database intended to serve as a resource for research on the immune response to SARS-CoV-2. Where available, HLA class I and class II types were obtained from metadata supplied by the sample provider rather than from assay-based typing. Nearly every sample came with metadata listing a de-identified subject ID, COVID-19 status, age in years and sex. Summary of the overall study and its limitations: The quantity of clinical and demographic metadata differed by source and by participant and was supplied without curation.

The junction carries 22 bases between V and J, which are trimmed by 2 bases and 0 bases respectively. The CDR3 holds 19 amino acids from the cysteine to the phenylalanine. The read is trimmed to its CDR3 DNA, 57 bases read in frame from base 1. The germline V gene (reference sequence) specifies SGHNT as CDR1 and YYREEE as CDR2. Details on this clone: No cognate antigen has been identified for it. Base qualities were left out, and no much larger clone turns up one base away.

Participants in the prospective study were aged roughly 18 to 89 years, lived in about two dozen United States geographic areas, and enrolled through a virtual design. In the prospective study, participants were assigned to cohorts based on the clinical history participants reported in a screening survey and a study questionnaire. Recovered participants in ImmuneRACE Cohort 3 were defined by two consecutive negative NP/OP PCR tests, clearance by a healthcare professional, or resolution of symptoms. Each participant in the prospective study had whole blood, serum and a nasopharyngeal or oropharyngeal swab collected by mobile phlebotomists. Prospective study participants could optionally give additional blood draws and questionnaires over a roughly 2-month period. Before DNA extraction, prospective study blood samples were shipped either frozen or at room temperature. TCRbeta CDR3 regions were amplified from genomic DNA using the immunoSEQ Assay, a bias-controlled multiplex PCR. The original pipeline was this. The number of nucleated cells in each sample was estimated by amplification of reference gene primers within the assay. Sequence reads were collapsed and filtered to measure the absolute abundance of every unique TCRbeta CDR3 rearrangement. For each sample, productive Simpson clonality was calculated as the square root of Simpson's diversity index over productive rearrangements. TCRdb mirrors the immuneACCESS table, restricted to in-frame sequences. Some clones are absent from its copies; in checked studies, under half trace to an unresolved V gene, and the reason for the others is unknown. D and trimming come from the DNA, and the V and J calls and clone size come from that table. This sample gives 500,000 or so clones in total; roughly 87% of them show up just once. Approximately 0.7% of the sample belongs to the ten largest clones.

The sample comprised PBMCs or T cells enriched from blood (not recorded which). This clonotype was sampled from a woman between 18 and 29 years old who had recovered from COVID-19. In this chain, TRBV5-4 is recombined with TRBJ2-3, with the D gene not confidently named. The CDR3 reads CASSFGTIRSRTSTDTQYF. Here is the DNA: TGTGCCAGCAGCTTCGGTACGATAAGAAGCCGAACTAGCACAGATACGCAGTATTTT.